This TCR beta chain was observed in a study of shared clonotypes between healthy human individuals. Profiling relied on immunoSEQ multiplex PCR, and the TCRdb table lists in-frame clones only, not all of them. The profile shows under 550,000 clones, about 96% of them singletons. The V end lost 6 bases, the J end lost 5 bases, and 17 bases lay between the germline ends. The CDR3 sequence is 14 residues long. The germline gives CDR1 LNHDA, CDR2 SQIVND (reference sequence). This clone has a handful of counts. The sequence derives from a woman in her twenties or thirties in good health. Sequenced sample: naive CD4+ T cells sorted from blood. Subset defined: CD45RA+ positively selected. The chain recombines TRBV19 with TRBJ2-7, with TRBD1 as a possible D gene (6 bases). The CDR3 bases are TGTGCCAGTAGCACCCGACAGGCTCCCGACGAGCAGTACTTC. Its translation is CASSTRQAPDEQYF.